This TCR beta chain was sequenced for a study of patients and donors after allogeneic stem cell transplantation. TCRdb redid the calling of the RT-PCR reads with MiXCR, one entry per CDR3 protein. This sample yields 920,000 or so distinct CDR3 sequences, of which about a sixth are seen a single time; 5% to 7.5% belongs to the top ten. CDR3 length equals 15 residues. Germline lookup yields CDR1 KGHSH and CDR2 LQKENI. V lost 4 bases to trimming and J lost 7 bases; unmatched junction nucleotides: 10. The receptor was isolated from a human donor who was either an allogeneic HSCT recipient or a stem cell or donor lymphocyte infusion donor (not recorded which). It is not recorded whose cells these are; they may come from a transplant donor. Specimen: blood, either unsorted or a sorted T cell fraction (not recorded which). The chain has TRBV18 and TRBJ2-1; 7 positions match TRBD2. Here the CDR3 DNA reads TGTGCCAGCTCACGCCGGGACTATCCTGATAATGAGCAGTTCTTC. This translates into CASSRRDYPDNEQFF.